Presented here are 11 T cell receptor beta chains from one specimen sequenced in a study of cytomegalovirus exposure and HLA in healthy donors. Data came from immunoSEQ multiplex PCR; TCRdb stores just in-frame clones and leaves some out. This sample carries some 320,000 clones, roughly 87% of them seen once, and the ten largest clones take over 1%. The sequenced sample was PBMCs. These receptors came from a woman aged 30 to 39 in good health and CMV-seropositive.

This clone has just one count. The genes are TRBV10-3 and TRBJ1-5, with 7 bases lining up with TRBD1. The germline CDR1 and CDR2 sequences are ENHRY and SYGVKD. The CDR3 is 15 amino acids. V shed 4 bases, J shed 4 bases, and the junction held 7 bases outside the gene matches. The CDR3 reads CAISGERQGNQPQHF. The DNA of the CDR3 is TGTGCCATCAGTGGGGAGCGACAGGGAAATCAGCCCCAGCATTTT.

The chain carries TRBV2 and TRBJ2-1; D may be TRBD1 (5 bases). Trimming cost V 2 bases and J 8 bases, with 19 bases left between them. Germline V gives CDR1 SNHLY, CDR2 FYNNEI. CDR3 length: 16 amino acids. CDR3 residues: CASSEWGPGIGDEQFF. In DNA, the CDR3 is TGTGCCAGCAGTGAATGGGGCCCAGGGATTGGCGATGAGCAGTTCTTC.

V gene TRBV9 combines with J gene TRBJ2-5; D remains unclear. This CDR3 contains 19 residues. With 0 bases removed from V and 0 bases from J, the gap between germline ends came to 21 bases. Germline V gene data show CDR1 as SGDLS and CDR2 as YYNGEE. The CDR3, as DNA: TGTGCCAGCAGCGTAGCTATCGGTCAGTTGGCGTCGTACCAAGAGACCCAGTACTTC. This translates into CASSVAIGQLASYQETQYF. The whole variable domain, remainder taken from reference TRBV9 and TRBJ2-5, is DSGVTQTPKHLITATGQRVTLRCSPRSGDLSVYWYQQSLDQGLQFLIQYYNGEERAKGNILERFSAQQFPDLHSELNLSSLELGDSALYFCASSVAIGQLASYQETQYFGPGTRLLVL.

This clone has more than one count but fewer than ten. The chain recombines TRBV29-1 with TRBJ2-7; D gene ambiguous. Per the germline V gene, CDR1 is SQVTM and CDR2 is ANQGSEA. The CDR3 consists of 12 residues. The V gene lost 4 bases and the J gene lost 5 bases, with 12 bases spanning the gap. This chain's CDR3 is CSVVHPIDEQYF. CDR3 in DNA: TGCAGCGTTGTGCATCCTATCGACGAGCAGTACTTC.

The V call is TRBV5-1, the J call TRBJ2-1; D not resolved. This CDR3 has 14 amino acids. Germline CDR1 reads SGHRS; CDR2 reads YFSETQ. Trimming cost V 0 bases and J 1 base, with 5 bases left between them. The CDR3 protein is CASSLEQSYNEQFF. CDR3 DNA: TGCGCCAGCAGCTTGGAACAGTCCTACAATGAGCAGTTCTTC.

This rearrangement joins TRBV30 to TRBJ1-1, with 8 bases that match TRBD1. The CDR3 covers 16 residues. Germline CDR1 and CDR2: GTSNPN and SVGIG (reference sequence). Trimming took 2 bases from V and 6 from J; bases not matched to a gene: 14. In nucleotides, the CDR3 is TGTGCCTGGAGTACCTGGACAGGGCCGGGGGGAGCTGAAGCTTTCTTT. Translated, it gives CAWSTWTGPGGAEAFF.

The chain combines TRBV4-2 with TRBJ2-3; D remains ambiguous. The germline V gene encodes CDR1 LGHNA and CDR2 YNFKEQ. This CDR3 region has 13 residues. V lost 0 bases and J lost 6, with 7 bases in between. CDR3 loop: CASSQDAEDTQYF. The CDR3 region has the DNA TGTGCCAGCAGCCAAGATGCGGAGGATACGCAGTATTTT.

The V call is TRBV11-2, the J call TRBJ1-2, with 8 bases fitting TRBD1. The CDR3 is 14 amino acids. The germline gives CDR1 SGHAT, CDR2 FQNNGV. V lost 3 bases and J lost 6; bases outside the gene matches: 6. The CDR3 sequence: CASSLPGTGNGYTF. CDR3 bases: TGTGCCAGCAGCTTGCCCGGGACAGGCAATGGCTACACCTTC.

Comments on this clone: The sample holds other DNA sequences that translate to the same CDR3. This chain links TRBV30 with TRBJ2-5; no reliable D call. The germline V gene encodes CDR1 GTSNPN and CDR2 SVGIG (reference sequence). Trimming cost V 0 bases and J 4 bases, with 9 bases left between them. The CDR3 is 13 residues long. The CDR3 region is CAWSVRARETQYF. As DNA, the CDR3 is TGTGCCTGGAGTGTACGAGCGCGAGAGACCCAGTACTTC. The full variable domain, with the rest looked up from reference TRBV30 and TRBJ2-5, is SQTIHQWPATLVQPVGSPLSLECTVEGTSNPNLYWYRQAAGRGLQLLFYSVGIGQISSEVPQNLSASRPQDRQFILSSKKLLLSDSGFYLCAWSVRARETQYFGPGTRLLVL.

This chain joins TRBV10-3 and TRBJ2-1; TRBD2 matches 7 bases. CDR3 length: 15 residues. V was pared by 6 bases and J by 6 bases, with 11 bases of the junction left unmatched. Germline V gives CDR1 ENHRY, CDR2 SYGVKD. The chain's CDR3 is CAISLLAISRNEQFF. CDR3 nucleotides: TGTGCCATCAGCCTACTAGCGATTTCTCGCAATGAGCAGTTCTTC.

The V gene is TRBV19, the J gene TRBJ2-6; D is ambiguous. This CDR3 spans 15 amino acids. Per germline, CDR1 LNHDA and CDR2 SQIVND (reference sequence). V shed 1 base and J shed 0 bases, with 4 bases lying between them. The CDR3 loop is CASSIGGSGANVLTF. As DNA, the CDR3 is TGTGCCAGTAGTATAGGGGGCTCTGGGGCCAACGTCCTGACTTTC.